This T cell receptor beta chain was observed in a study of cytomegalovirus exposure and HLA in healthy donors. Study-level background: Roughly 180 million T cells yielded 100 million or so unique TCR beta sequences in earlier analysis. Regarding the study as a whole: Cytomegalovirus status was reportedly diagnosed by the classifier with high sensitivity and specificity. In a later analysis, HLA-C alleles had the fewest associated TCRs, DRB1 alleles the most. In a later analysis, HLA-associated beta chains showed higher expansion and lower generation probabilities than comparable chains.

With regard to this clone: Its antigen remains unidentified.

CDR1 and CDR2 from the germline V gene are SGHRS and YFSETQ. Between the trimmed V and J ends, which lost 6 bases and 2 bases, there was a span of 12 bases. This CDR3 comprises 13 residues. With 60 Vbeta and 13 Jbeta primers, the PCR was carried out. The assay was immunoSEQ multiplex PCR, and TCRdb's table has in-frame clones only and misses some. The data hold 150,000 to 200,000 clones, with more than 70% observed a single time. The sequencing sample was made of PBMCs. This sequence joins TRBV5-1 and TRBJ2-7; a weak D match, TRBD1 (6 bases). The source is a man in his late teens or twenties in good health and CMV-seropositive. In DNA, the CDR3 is TGCGCCAGCAACCTACAGGGCACCTACGAGCAGTACTTC. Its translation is CASNLQGTYEQYF. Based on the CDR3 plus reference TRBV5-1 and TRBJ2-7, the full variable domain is KAGVTQTPRYLIKTRGQQVTLSCSPISGHRSVSWYQQTPGQGLQFLFEYFSETQRNKGNFPGRFSGRQFSNSRSEMNVSTLELGDSALYLCASNLQGTYEQYFGPGTRLTVT.